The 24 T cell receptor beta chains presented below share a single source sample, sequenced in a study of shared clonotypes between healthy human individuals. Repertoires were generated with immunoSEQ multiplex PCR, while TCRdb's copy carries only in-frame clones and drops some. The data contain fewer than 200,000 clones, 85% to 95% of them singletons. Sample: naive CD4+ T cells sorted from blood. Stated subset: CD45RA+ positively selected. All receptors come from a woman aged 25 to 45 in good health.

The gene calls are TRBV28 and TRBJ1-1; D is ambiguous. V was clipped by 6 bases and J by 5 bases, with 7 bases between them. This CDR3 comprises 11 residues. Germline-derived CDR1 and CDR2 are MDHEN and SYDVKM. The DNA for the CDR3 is TGTGCCAGCAGGAACAGTACTGAAGCTTTCTTT. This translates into CASRNSTEAFF.

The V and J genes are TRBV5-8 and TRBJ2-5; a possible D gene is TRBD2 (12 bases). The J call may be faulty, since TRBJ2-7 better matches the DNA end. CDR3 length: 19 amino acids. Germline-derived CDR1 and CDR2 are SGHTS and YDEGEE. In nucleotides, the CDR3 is TGTGCCAGCAGCCTAGGGACAGGGGGAGGACTAGCGGGACTCGACGAGCAGTACTTC. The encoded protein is CASSLGTGGGLAGLDEQYF.

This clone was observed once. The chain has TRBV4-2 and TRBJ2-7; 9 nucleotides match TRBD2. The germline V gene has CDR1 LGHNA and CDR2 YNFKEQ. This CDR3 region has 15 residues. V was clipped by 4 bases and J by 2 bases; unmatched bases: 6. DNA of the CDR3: TGTGCCAGCAGCCGAGGGACTAGCAATACCTACGAGCAGTACTTC. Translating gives CASSRGTSNTYEQYF.

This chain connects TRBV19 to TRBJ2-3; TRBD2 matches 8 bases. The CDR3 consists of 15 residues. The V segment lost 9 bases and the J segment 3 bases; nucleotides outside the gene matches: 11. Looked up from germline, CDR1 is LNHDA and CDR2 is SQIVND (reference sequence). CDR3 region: CASHLAGDPTDTQYF. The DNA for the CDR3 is TGTGCCAGCCATCTAGCGGGCGACCCGACAGATACGCAGTATTTT.

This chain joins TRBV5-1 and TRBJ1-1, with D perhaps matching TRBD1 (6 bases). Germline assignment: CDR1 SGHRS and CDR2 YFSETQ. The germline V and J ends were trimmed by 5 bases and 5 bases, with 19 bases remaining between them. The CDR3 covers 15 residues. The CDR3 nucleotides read TGCGCCAGCAGTCGGAATTCGGGGGCGCAGACTGAAGCTTTCTTT. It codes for CASSRNSGAQTEAFF.

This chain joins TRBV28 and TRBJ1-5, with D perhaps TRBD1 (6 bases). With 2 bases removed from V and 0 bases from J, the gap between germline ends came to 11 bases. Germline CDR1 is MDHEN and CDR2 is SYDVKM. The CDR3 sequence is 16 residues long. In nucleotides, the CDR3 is TGTGCCAGCAGTTTAGGGACACAGTATAGCAATCAGCCCCAGCATTTT. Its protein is CASSLGTQYSNQPQHF.

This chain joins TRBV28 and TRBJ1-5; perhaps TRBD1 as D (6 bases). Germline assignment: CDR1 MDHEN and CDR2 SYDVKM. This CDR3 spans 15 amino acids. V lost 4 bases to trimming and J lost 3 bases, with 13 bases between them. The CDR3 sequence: CASSSRDIYNQPQHF. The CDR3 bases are TGTGCCAGCAGTTCCCGGGACATATACAATCAGCCCCAGCATTTT.

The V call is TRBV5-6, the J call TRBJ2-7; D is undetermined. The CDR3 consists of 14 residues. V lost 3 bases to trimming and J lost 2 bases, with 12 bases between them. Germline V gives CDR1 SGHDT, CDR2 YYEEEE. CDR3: CASSYTAKTYEQYF. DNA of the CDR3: TGTGCCAGCAGCTACACAGCTAAAACCTACGAGCAGTACTTC.

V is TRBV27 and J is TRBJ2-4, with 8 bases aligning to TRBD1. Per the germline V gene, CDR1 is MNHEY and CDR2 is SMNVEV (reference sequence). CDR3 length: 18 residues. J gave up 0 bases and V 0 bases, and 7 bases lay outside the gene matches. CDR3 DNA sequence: TGTGCCAGCAGTTTATCGTCACAGGGGGTTGCAGCCAAAAACATTCAGTACTTC. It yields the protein CASSLSSQGVAAKNIQYF.

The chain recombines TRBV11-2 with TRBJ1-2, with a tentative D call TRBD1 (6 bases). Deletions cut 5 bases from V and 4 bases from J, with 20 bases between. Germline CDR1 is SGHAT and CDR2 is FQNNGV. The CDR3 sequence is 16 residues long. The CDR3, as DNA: TGTGCCAGCAGCCCTCGAGAGGGGGGACTTCTCTATGGCTACACCTTC. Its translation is CASSPREGGLLYGYTF. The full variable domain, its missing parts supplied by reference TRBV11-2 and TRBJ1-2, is EAGVAQSPRYKIIEKRQSVAFWCNPISGHATLYWYQQILGQGPKLLIQFQNNGVVDDSQLPKDRFSAERLKGVDSTLKIQPAKLEDSAVYLCASSPREGGLLYGYTFGSGTRLTVV.

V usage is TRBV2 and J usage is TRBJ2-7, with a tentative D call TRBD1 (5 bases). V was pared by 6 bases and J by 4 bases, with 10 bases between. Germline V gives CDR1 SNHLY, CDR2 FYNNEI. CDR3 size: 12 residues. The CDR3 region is CASRGSGYEQYF. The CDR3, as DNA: TGTGCCAGCAGAGGTTCAGGGTACGAGCAGTACTTC.

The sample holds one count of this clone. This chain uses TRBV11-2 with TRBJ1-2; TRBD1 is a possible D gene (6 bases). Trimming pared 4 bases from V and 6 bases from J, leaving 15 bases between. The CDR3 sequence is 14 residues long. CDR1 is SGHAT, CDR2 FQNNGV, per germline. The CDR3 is CASSSRTVYHGYTF. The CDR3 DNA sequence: TGTGCCAGCAGCTCCAGGACAGTGTATCATGGCTACACCTTC.

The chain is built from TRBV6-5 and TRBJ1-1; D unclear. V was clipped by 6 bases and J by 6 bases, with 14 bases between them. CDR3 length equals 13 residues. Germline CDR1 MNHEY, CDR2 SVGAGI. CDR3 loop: CASSLSGGAEAFF. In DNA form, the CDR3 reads TGTGCCAGCAGCCTCTCTGGCGGGGCTGAAGCTTTCTTT.

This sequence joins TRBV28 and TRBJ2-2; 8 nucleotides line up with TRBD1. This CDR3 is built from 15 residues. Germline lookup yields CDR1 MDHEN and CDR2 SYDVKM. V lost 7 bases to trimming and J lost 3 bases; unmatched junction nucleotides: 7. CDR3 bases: TGTGCCAGCATTTCGGACAGGGAGGACACCGGGGAGCTGTTTTTT. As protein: CASISDREDTGELFF. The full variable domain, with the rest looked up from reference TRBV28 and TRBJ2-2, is DVKVTQSSRYLVKRTGEKVFLECVQDMDHENMFWYRQDPGLGLRLIYFSYDVKMKEKGDIPEGYSVSREKKERFSLILESASTNQTSMYLCASISDREDTGELFFGEGSRLTVL.

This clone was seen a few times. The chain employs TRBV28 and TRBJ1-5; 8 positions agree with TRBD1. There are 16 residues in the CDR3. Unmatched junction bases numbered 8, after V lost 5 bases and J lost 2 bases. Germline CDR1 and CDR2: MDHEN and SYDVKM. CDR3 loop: CASSPWTGLGNQPQHF. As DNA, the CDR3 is TGTGCCAGCAGTCCGTGGACAGGGCTCGGCAATCAGCCCCAGCATTTT.

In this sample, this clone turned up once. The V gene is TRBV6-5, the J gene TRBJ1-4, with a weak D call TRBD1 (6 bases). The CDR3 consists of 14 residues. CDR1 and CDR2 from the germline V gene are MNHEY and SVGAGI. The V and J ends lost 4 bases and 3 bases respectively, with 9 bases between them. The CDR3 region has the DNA TGTGCCAGCAGTTTCAGGGGAGCTAATGAAAAACTGTTTTTT. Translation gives CASSFRGANEKLFF.

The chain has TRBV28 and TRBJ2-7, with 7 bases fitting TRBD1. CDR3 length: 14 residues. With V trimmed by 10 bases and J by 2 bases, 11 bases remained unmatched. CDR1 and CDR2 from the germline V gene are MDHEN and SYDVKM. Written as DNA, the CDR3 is TGTGCCACCCTGTCGGGACAGCACACCTACGAGCAGTACTTC. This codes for CATLSGQHTYEQYF.

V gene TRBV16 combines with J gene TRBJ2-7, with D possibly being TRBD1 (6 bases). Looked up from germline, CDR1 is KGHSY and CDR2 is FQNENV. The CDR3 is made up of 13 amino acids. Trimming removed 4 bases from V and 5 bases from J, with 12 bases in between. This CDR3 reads CASSPNRVHEQYF. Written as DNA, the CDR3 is TGTGCCAGCAGCCCGAACAGGGTCCACGAGCAGTACTTC.

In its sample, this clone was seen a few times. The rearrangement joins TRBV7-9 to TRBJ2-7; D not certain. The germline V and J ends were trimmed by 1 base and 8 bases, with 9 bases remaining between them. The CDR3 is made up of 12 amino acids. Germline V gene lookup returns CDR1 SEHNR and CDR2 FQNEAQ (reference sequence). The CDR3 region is CASSLERFQQYF. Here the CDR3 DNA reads TGTGCCAGCAGCTTAGAGAGGTTCCAGCAGTACTTC.

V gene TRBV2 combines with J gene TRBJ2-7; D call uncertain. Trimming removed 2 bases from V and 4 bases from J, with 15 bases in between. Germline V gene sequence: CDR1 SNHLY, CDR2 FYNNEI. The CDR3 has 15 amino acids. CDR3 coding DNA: TGTGCCAGCAGTGAATATGTCTTCCCTCCGTACGAGCAGTACTTC. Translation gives CASSEYVFPPYEQYF.

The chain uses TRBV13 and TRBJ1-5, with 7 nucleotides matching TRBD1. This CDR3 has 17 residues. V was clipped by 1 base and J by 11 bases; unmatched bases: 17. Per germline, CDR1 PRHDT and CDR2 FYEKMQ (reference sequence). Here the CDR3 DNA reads TGTGCCAGCAGCTTAGCGACGGGCAGGGGGATAGCAGGAGCCCAGCATTTT. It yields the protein CASSLATGRGIAGAQHF.

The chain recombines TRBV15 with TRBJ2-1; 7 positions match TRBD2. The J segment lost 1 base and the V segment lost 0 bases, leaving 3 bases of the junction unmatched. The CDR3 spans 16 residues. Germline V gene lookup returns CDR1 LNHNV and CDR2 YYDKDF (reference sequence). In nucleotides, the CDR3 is TGTGCCACCAGCAGAGATGAACTAGCGTCCTACAATGAGCAGTTCTTC. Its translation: CATSRDELASYNEQFF. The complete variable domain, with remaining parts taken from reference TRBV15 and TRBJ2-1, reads DAMVIQNPRYQVTQFGKPVTLSCSQTLNHNVMYWYQQKSSQAPKLLFHYYDKDFNNEADTPDNFQSRRPNTSFCFLDIRSPGLGDTAMYLCATSRDELASYNEQFFGPGTRLTVL.

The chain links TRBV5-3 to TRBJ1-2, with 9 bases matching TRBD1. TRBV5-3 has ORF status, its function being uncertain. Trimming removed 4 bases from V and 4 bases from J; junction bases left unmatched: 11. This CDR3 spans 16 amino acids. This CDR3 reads CARSNQRTGAFYGYTF. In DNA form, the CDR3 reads TGTGCCAGAAGCAATCAACGGACAGGGGCTTTCTATGGCTACACCTTC.

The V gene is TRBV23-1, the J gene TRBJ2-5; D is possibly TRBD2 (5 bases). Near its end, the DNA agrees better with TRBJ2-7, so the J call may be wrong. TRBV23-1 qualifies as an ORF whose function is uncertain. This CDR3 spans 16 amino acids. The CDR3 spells CASSQPDCTAYYEQYF. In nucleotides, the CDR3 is TGCGCCAGCAGTCAACCGGACTGTACCGCATACTACGAGCAGTACTTC.